The 20 T cell receptor beta chains reported below all come from one sample, sequenced in a study of blood T cell repertoires in COVID-19. The repertoire was sequenced with immunoSEQ multiplex PCR; TCRdb's copy has only in-frame clones and lacks some. The sample yields 60,000 to 85,000 clones, 65% to 90% seen once. Sequencing was performed on peripheral blood. The receptors come from a human donor in a cohort sampled during active COVID-19.

CDR3 in DNA: TGTGCCTTGAACCGGGACTCCCAGGGAGATACGCAGTATTTT. Translation: CALNRDSQGDTQYF. V usage is TRBV30 and J usage is TRBJ2-3; D might be TRBD2 (6 bases). From germline, CDR1 is GTSNPN and CDR2 SVGIG (reference sequence). The CDR3 has 14 amino acids. V was cut by 7 bases and J by 5 bases, with 19 bases left in between.

This rearrangement joins TRBV2 to TRBJ2-7; 16 bases agree with TRBD2. CDR3 length equals 15 residues. Unmatched junction bases numbered 5, after V lost 7 bases and J lost 5 bases. The germline V gene encodes CDR1 SNHLY and CDR2 FYNNEI. The CDR3 DNA reads as TGTGCCAGCACGGGACTAGCGGGAGGGGCCCACGAGCAGTACTTC. Protein sequence: CASTGLAGGAHEQYF. The entire variable domain, with the rest obtained from reference TRBV2 and TRBJ2-7, is as follows: EPEVTQTPSHQVTQMGQEVILRCVPISNHLYFYWYRQILGQKVEFLVSFYNNEISEKSEIFDDQFSVERPDGSNFTLKIRSTKLEDSAMYFCASTGLAGGAHEQYFGPGTRLTVT.

This chain links TRBV19 with TRBJ2-5; the D gene is possibly TRBD1 (6 bases). This CDR3 contains 16 residues. V shed 5 bases and J shed 5 bases, with 21 bases lying between them. From germline, CDR1 is LNHDA and CDR2 SQIVND (reference sequence). The CDR3 nucleotides are TGTGCCAGTAGTGTCCGAGACTACAGGGCCGCTGAGACCCAGTACTTC. It encodes CASSVRDYRAAETQYF.

This sequence joins TRBV10-1 and TRBJ2-7, with D perhaps matching TRBD2 (5 bases). V shed 3 bases and J shed 0 bases, with 9 bases lying between them. The CDR3 consists of 14 residues. CDR1 WNHNN and CDR2 SYGVQD come from the germline V gene (reference sequence). DNA of the CDR3: TGCGCCAGCAGTGATGGCGGGCCCTCCTACGAGCAGTACTTC. It yields the protein CASSDGGPSYEQYF.

The chain is built from TRBV21-1 and TRBJ2-1; the table's D call of TRBD2 was not tested on the DNA. TRBV21-1 is a listed pseudogene. CDR3 length equals 16 residues. CDR3 in DNA: TGTGCCAGCAGCAAAGGTGCGGGGGGAGAAAACAATGAGCAGTTCTTC. Its protein product is CASSKGAGGENNEQFF.

The chain is built from TRBV5-1 and TRBJ2-3, with 11 bases aligning to TRBD2. Germline V gene data show CDR1 as SGHRS and CDR2 as YFSETQ. The CDR3 runs 16 residues. J was trimmed by 6 bases and V by 0 bases; bases with no gene match: 6. CDR3 region: CASSLGLAGGSDTQYF. The CDR3 DNA reads TGCGCCAGCAGCTTGGGGCTAGCGGGAGGTTCGGATACGCAGTATTTT.

The gene calls are TRBV11-3 and TRBJ2-7, with D possibly being TRBD2 (6 bases). The V gene's germline CDR1 is SGHNT and CDR2 YENEEA. CDR3 length: 15 amino acids. Trimming removed 3 bases from V and 2 bases from J, with 14 bases in between. The CDR3 is CASSLYTGDAYEQYF. CDR3 DNA sequence: TGTGCCAGCAGCTTGTACACGGGGGACGCCTACGAGCAGTACTTC.

The rearrangement links TRBV10-3 to TRBJ2-5; D gene uncertain. CDR1 and CDR2 (germline): ENHRY, SYGVKD. The CDR3 contains 13 residues. V was pared by 2 bases and J by 2 bases, with 6 bases between. The CDR3 region has the DNA TGTGCCATCAGTGAGATGAGGCAAGAGACCCAGTACTTC. It specifies CAISEMRQETQYF.

This chain joins TRBV5-6 and TRBJ1-3, with D unresolved. V was clipped by 0 bases and J by 4 bases, with 14 bases between them. The germline V gene has CDR1 SGHDT and CDR2 YYEEEE. CDR3 length: 16 amino acids. CDR3 residues: CASSLAMTRSGNTIYF. The CDR3 DNA reads TGTGCCAGCAGCTTGGCCATGACACGATCCGGAAACACCATATATTTT. The variable domain in full, completed from reference TRBV5-6 and TRBJ1-3, reads DAGVTQSPTHLIKTRGQQVTLRCSPKSGHDTVSWYQQALGQGPQFIFQYYEEEERQRGNFPDRFSGHQFPNYSSELNVNALLLGDSALYLCASSLAMTRSGNTIYFGEGSWLTVV.

The chain links TRBV5-1 to TRBJ2-3, with 7 bases fitting TRBD2. The germline CDR1 and CDR2 sequences are SGHRS and YFSETQ. The CDR3 is made up of 15 amino acids. Germline trimming cut 0 bases from V and 4 bases from J; bases unmatched to any gene: 5. The CDR3 sequence: CASSLVSSGSDTQYF. CDR3 bases: TGCGCCAGCAGCTTGGTTTCTAGCGGATCAGATACGCAGTATTTT. Combining the CDR3 with reference TRBV5-1 and TRBJ2-3 gives the whole variable domain KAGVTQTPRYLIKTRGQQVTLSCSPISGHRSVSWYQQTPGQGLQFLFEYFSETQRNKGNFPGRFSGRQFSNSRSEMNVSTLELGDSALYLCASSLVSSGSDTQYFGPGTRLTVL.

This clone was observed once. The V call is TRBV29-1, the J call TRBJ2-3, with a possible D match to TRBD1 (5 bases). This CDR3 has 12 amino acids. Germline assignment: CDR1 SQVTM and CDR2 ANQGSEA. The V and J ends lost 2 bases and 4 bases respectively, with 7 bases between them. This CDR3 is CSVERGSDTQYF. The DNA of the CDR3 is TGCAGCGTTGAAAGGGGTTCAGATACGCAGTATTTT.

The chain couples TRBV2 to TRBJ2-2, with TRBD2 identical over 9 bases. The length of the CDR3 is 15 residues. The germline V gene encodes CDR1 SNHLY and CDR2 FYNNEI. After removal of 3 bases from V and 5 bases from J, the junction contained 4 bases not matched to a gene. The CDR3 coding sequence is TGTGCCAGCAGTGATGCTAGCGGGACAACCGGGGAGCTGTTTTTT. Residues: CASSDASGTTGELFF.

The chain has TRBV6-5 and TRBJ1-1, with a weak D call TRBD1 (6 bases). Germline lookup yields CDR1 MNHEY and CDR2 SVGAGI. The V gene lost 6 bases and the J gene lost 8 bases, with 16 bases spanning the gap. This CDR3 is built from 13 residues. The DNA of the CDR3 is TGTGCCAGCAGCCAAAACTCGGGACAAGAAGCTTTCTTT. Protein sequence: CASSQNSGQEAFF.

This rearrangement joins TRBV21-1 to TRBJ1-1; the DNA was not compared with TRBD1, the D call given in the table. TRBV21-1 is marked as a pseudogene. The CDR3 runs to 18 residues. The CDR3 loop is CASSNLGTGGHLNTEAFF. In DNA form, the CDR3 reads TGTGCCAGCAGCAACCTAGGGACAGGGGGACACTTGAACACTGAAGCTTTCTTT.

This rearrangement joins TRBV19 to TRBJ2-1; 9 bases are shared with TRBD2. CDR1 and CDR2 from the germline V gene are LNHDA and SQIVND (reference sequence). The CDR3 is 19 residues long. After removal of 1 base from V and 2 bases from J, the junction contained 12 bases not matched to a gene. The DNA of the CDR3 is TGTGCCAGTAGTATAGGGGCGACTAGCGGAAGGGGGACCTACAATGAGCAGTTCTTC. Translated, it gives CASSIGATSGRGTYNEQFF.

The CDR3 DNA sequence: TGTGCCAGCAGTGCCTACCCCGACAGGGTTTCCTACAATGAGCAGTTCTTC. It encodes CASSAYPDRVSYNEQFF. V is TRBV6-1 and J is TRBJ2-1; 7 nucleotides align to TRBD1. Trimming cost V 4 bases and J 1 base; bases outside gene matches: 10. From germline, CDR1 is MNHNS and CDR2 SASEGT. The CDR3 contains 17 residues.

V gene TRBV28 combines with J gene TRBJ2-6, with TRBD1 matching 7 bases. The CDR3 length is 14 residues. Germline CDR1 MDHEN, CDR2 SYDVKM. The junction had 4 bases not matched to a gene; V was cut back by 4 bases and J by 7 bases. As DNA, the CDR3 is TGTGCCAGCAGTTCGACAGGGAACGCCAACGTCCTGACTTTC. Translated, it gives CASSSTGNANVLTF.

In nucleotides, the CDR3 is TGTGCCAGCAGTTTGCCTGGACAGGATACGCAGTATTTT. It is translated as CASSLPGQDTQYF. V usage is TRBV27 and J usage is TRBJ2-3, with D maybe TRBD1 (6 bases). CDR3 length: 13 residues. Germline V gene lookup returns CDR1 MNHEY and CDR2 SMNVEV (reference sequence). The germline V and J ends were trimmed by 3 bases and 6 bases, with 10 bases remaining between them.

The chain couples TRBV28 to TRBJ2-2, with D perhaps matching TRBD1 (6 bases). Trimming cost V 6 bases and J 1 base, with 9 bases left between them. The CDR3 has 14 residues. The germline gives CDR1 MDHEN, CDR2 SYDVKM. CDR3 coding DNA: TGTGCCAGCAGATCAGGGGAGAACACCGGGGAGCTGTTTTTT. As protein: CASRSGENTGELFF.

The J gene is TRBJ2-7, the V gene TRBV28; 7 nucleotides line up with TRBD1. Trimming at V came to 6 bases and at J to 6 bases, leaving 11 bases not matched to a gene. From germline, CDR1 is MDHEN and CDR2 SYDVKM. The CDR3 extends over 14 amino acids. The CDR3 here is CASRGGQRAGEQYF. CDR3 nucleotide sequence: TGTGCCAGCAGAGGGGGACAGCGCGCGGGCGAGCAGTACTTC.